This entry lists 11 T cell receptor beta chains sequenced from one sample in a study of blood T cell repertoires in COVID-19. Profiled with immunoSEQ multiplex PCR; TCRdb holds only in-frame clones, not every one. The table shows roughly 180,000 clones, with roughly 84% occurring only once. Source material: PBMCs or T cells enriched from blood (not recorded which). The receptors were sampled from a man in his 60s who had recovered from COVID-19.

This chain links TRBV5-1 with TRBJ1-4; the D gene is possibly TRBD1 (5 bases). The germline CDR1 and CDR2 sequences are SGHRS and YFSETQ. The CDR3 consists of 15 residues. V was trimmed by 0 bases and J by 8 bases, leaving 14 bases between them. The chain's CDR3 is CASSLEGQGGEKLFF. The CDR3 DNA reads as TGCGCCAGCAGCTTGGAAGGTCAGGGAGGCGAAAAACTGTTTTTT.

This clone appeared a few times. CDR3 sequence reads: CASRDPGQGNYGYTF. The CDR3 DNA sequence: TGTGCCAGCAGGGATCCGGGACAGGGAAACTATGGCTACACCTTC. This rearrangement joins TRBV7-8 to TRBJ1-2; 9 bases align to TRBD1. This CDR3 region has 15 residues. The J segment lost 2 bases and the V segment lost 6 bases, leaving 7 bases of the junction unmatched. Germline CDR1 SGHVS, CDR2 FQNEAQ.

V is TRBV5-4 and J is TRBJ2-3, with D perhaps TRBD1 (5 bases). The CDR3 covers 11 residues. V was pared by 5 bases and J by 7 bases, with 8 bases between. Germline lookup yields CDR1 SGHNT and CDR2 YYREEE (reference sequence). The CDR3 spells CASSRQNTQYF. In DNA, the CDR3 is TGTGCCAGCAGTCGACAGAATACGCAGTATTTT.

This clone is a singleton in its sample. The J gene is TRBJ2-1, the V gene TRBV7-3; perhaps TRBD1 as D (5 bases). CDR3 length equals 13 residues. V dropped 5 bases and J dropped 8 bases, with 13 bases sitting between them. CDR1 is SGHTA, CDR2 FQGTGA, per germline. The chain's CDR3 is CASSPTDSDEQFF. The CDR3 bases are TGTGCCAGCAGCCCTACCGACAGCGATGAGCAGTTCTTC.

This clone was counted only a few times. V gene TRBV4-1 combines with J gene TRBJ2-7; D unclear. V was pared by 0 bases and J by 3 bases, with 6 bases between. Germline V gives CDR1 MGHRA, CDR2 YSYEKL. This CDR3 contains 13 residues. The chain's CDR3 is CASSQERHYEQYF. The CDR3 nucleotides read TGCGCCAGCAGCCAAGAGCGCCACTACGAGCAGTACTTC.

The chain links TRBV15 to TRBJ1-1; TRBD1 matches 7 bases. Per the germline V gene, CDR1 is LNHNV and CDR2 is YYDKDF (reference sequence). The CDR3 spans 13 residues. Trimming at V came to 0 bases and at J to 11 bases, leaving 6 bases not matched to a gene. The CDR3 DNA reads as TGTGCCACCAGCAGAGATTGGGACAGCGGGGCTTTCTTT. This gives the protein CATSRDWDSGAFF.

The rearrangement uses TRBV29-1 and TRBJ2-1, with 9 bases fitting TRBD2. CDR1 and CDR2 (germline): SQVTM, ANQGSEA. The V segment lost 8 bases and the J segment 3 bases; nucleotides outside the gene matches: 20. The CDR3 totals 18 residues. CDR3 amino acids: CSSSNPASEREDYNEQFF. CDR3 nucleotides: TGCAGCTCCTCGAACCCGGCCTCAGAGCGGGAGGACTACAATGAGCAGTTCTTC.

The sample holds a few counts of this clone. The rearrangement uses TRBV16 and TRBJ1-3; no reliable D call. V lost 5 bases and J 0 bases, leaving 8 bases between the germline ends. Germline lookup yields CDR1 KGHSY and CDR2 FQNENV. The CDR3 runs to 14 residues. This chain's CDR3 is CASSKTYSGNTIYF. For the CDR3, the DNA is TGTGCCAGCAGCAAGACATACTCTGGAAACACCATATATTTT.

This clone is a singleton in its sample. V gene TRBV7-2 combines with J gene TRBJ1-2; D not resolved. V shed 1 base and J shed 3 bases, with 15 bases lying between them. The CDR3 is 16 amino acids. CDR1 SGHTA and CDR2 FQGNSA come from the germline V gene. The CDR3 reads CASSLVVGVSHYGYTF. CDR3 coding DNA: TGTGCCAGCAGCTTAGTTGTGGGAGTCAGCCACTATGGCTACACCTTC.

V is TRBV29-1 and J is TRBJ1-2; 7 bases align to TRBD1. CDR3 length: 14 residues. Germline values: CDR1 SQVTM, CDR2 ANQGSEA. V lost 2 bases, J lost 4 bases, and 7 bases stayed unmatched. In DNA, the CDR3 is TGCAGCGTTGAAAAAGGAACAGGGGTCTATGGCTACACCTTC. Translating it yields CSVEKGTGVYGYTF.

V is TRBV4-1 and J is TRBJ2-1; 9 nucleotides line up with TRBD1. Trimming took 4 bases from V and 5 from J; bases not matched to a gene: 9. Per the germline V gene, CDR1 is MGHRA and CDR2 is YSYEKL. CDR3 length equals 16 residues. The CDR3 sequence is CASSPLGTGYDNEQFF. Here the CDR3 DNA reads TGCGCCAGCAGCCCCCTCGGGACAGGGTACGACAATGAGCAGTTCTTC.